The next 13 T cell receptor beta chains were all read from a single sample in a study of cytomegalovirus exposure and HLA in healthy donors. Both 60 Vbeta primers and 13 Jbeta primers went into the PCR. TCRdb's copy holds only in-frame clones and misses some; the assay was immunoSEQ multiplex PCR. The profile shows 190,000 or so clones, around 86% of them singletons. The sample comprised PBMCs. The receptor set was obtained from a man aged 50 to 60 in good health and CMV-seronegative.

In regard to this clone: The same CDR3 also results from other DNA sequences found in this sample. V usage is TRBV5-1 and J usage is TRBJ2-3, with 10 bases fitting TRBD2. CDR3 length: 14 residues. Germline-derived CDR1 and CDR2 are SGHRS and YFSETQ. The ends lost 0 bases at V and 5 bases at J; junction bases unmatched: 0. CDR3 DNA sequence: TGCGCCAGCAGCTTGGGACTAGCGGGAGATACGCAGTATTTT. Translation: CASSLGLAGDTQYF.

The rearrangement joins TRBV19 to TRBJ1-4; 11 bases agree with TRBD1. Trimming at V came to 6 bases and at J to 6 bases, leaving 0 bases not matched to a gene. The CDR3 has 13 residues. CDR1 and CDR2 from the germline V gene are LNHDA and SQIVND (reference sequence). The CDR3 protein is CASRGQGDEKLFF. The CDR3 nucleotides are TGTGCCAGTAGGGGACAGGGGGATGAAAAACTGTTTTTT.

This chain joins TRBV4-1 and TRBJ2-5; D perhaps matches TRBD2 (6 bases). Trimming stripped 0 bases from V and 4 bases from J, with 9 bases between. Germline V gene data show CDR1 as MGHRA and CDR2 as YSYEKL. The CDR3 length is 14 residues. In nucleotides, the CDR3 is TGCGCCAGCAGCCAAGAGGAGGGACGAGAGACCCAGTACTTC. It is translated as CASSQEEGRETQYF.

The V call is TRBV5-1, the J call TRBJ2-2; D perhaps matches TRBD1 (5 bases). The CDR3 runs 12 residues. Between the trimmed V and J ends, which lost 2 bases and 7 bases, there was a span of 6 bases. Germline V gene data show CDR1 as SGHRS and CDR2 as YFSETQ. The CDR3 DNA reads as TGCGCCAGCAGCTTAGACAGCGGGGAGCTGTTTTTT. Translation gives CASSLDSGELFF.

The genes are TRBV6-4 and TRBJ2-2; 7 nucleotides align to TRBD2. CDR1 is MRHNA and CDR2 is SNTAGT in the germline V gene. CDR3 length: 17 amino acids. V lost 0 bases, J lost 2 bases, and 6 bases stayed unmatched. CDR3 DNA sequence: TGTGCCAGCAGTGACTCCCCAGGGACTATCAACACCGGGGAGCTGTTTTTT. The encoded protein is CASSDSPGTINTGELFF.

The V call is TRBV6-5, the J call TRBJ2-7; D possibly corresponds to TRBD1 (6 bases). This CDR3 spans 15 amino acids. Trimming left V 8 bases short and J 2 bases short, with 19 bases between. Germline CDR1 is MNHEY and CDR2 is SVGAGI. The CDR3 DNA follows: TGTGCCAGCGGATCAGGGGATGGGGCCCCCTACGAGCAGTACTTC. It yields the protein CASGSGDGAPYEQYF.

The V gene is TRBV6-6, the J gene TRBJ1-5; D is uncertain. This CDR3 has 14 amino acids. The V and J ends lost 2 bases and 6 bases respectively, with 11 bases between them. Germline V gives CDR1 MNHNY, CDR2 SVGAGI (reference sequence). This CDR3 is CASSYEKSVQPQHF. As DNA, the CDR3 is TGTGCCAGCAGTTACGAGAAGAGTGTTCAGCCCCAGCATTTT.

This chain links TRBV9 with TRBJ2-3, with 8 bases matching TRBD2. This CDR3 region has 15 residues. V lost 4 bases and J lost 3; bases outside the gene matches: 7. CDR1 SGDLS and CDR2 YYNGEE come from the germline V gene. For the CDR3, the DNA is TGTGCCAGCAGCCGCACGGGAGGGCCGACAGATACGCAGTATTTT. Its protein product is CASSRTGGPTDTQYF.

J is TRBJ1-1 and V is TRBV27, with D tentatively TRBD1 (5 bases). Germline CDR1 and CDR2: MNHEY and SMNVEV (reference sequence). There are 15 residues in the CDR3. Trimming stripped 5 bases from V and 5 bases from J, with 18 bases between. This CDR3 reads CASSPRGGWNTEAFF. CDR3 sequence (DNA): TGTGCCAGCAGTCCTCGGGGGGGGTGGAATACTGAAGCTTTCTTT.

In this sample, this clone turned up a few times. The rearrangement links TRBV4-1 to TRBJ1-1; 10 bases fit TRBD1. Germline lookup yields CDR1 MGHRA and CDR2 YSYEKL. V shed 6 bases and J 3 bases; nucleotides not matched to a gene: 7. The CDR3 covers 15 residues. The CDR3 protein is CASRQKGTGDTEAFF. The CDR3 DNA reads as TGCGCCAGCAGACAGAAGGGGACAGGGGACACTGAAGCTTTCTTT.

The chain has TRBV6-6 and TRBJ2-1; 10 nucleotides match TRBD2. This CDR3 comprises 15 residues. J was trimmed by 10 bases and V by 2 bases; bases with no gene match: 8. CDR1 MNHNY and CDR2 SVGAGI come from the germline V gene (reference sequence). The CDR3: CASSYKQREGWEQFF. The CDR3 region has the DNA TGTGCCAGCAGTTACAAGCAGCGGGAGGGATGGGAGCAGTTCTTC.

The chain is built from TRBV7-2 and TRBJ1-1; D possibly corresponds to TRBD1 (6 bases). The CDR3 length is 13 residues. Germline-derived CDR1 and CDR2 are SGHTA and FQGNSA. Trimming took 3 bases from V and 5 from J, leaving 10 bases between them. CDR3 sequence reads: CASSFGRGTEAFF. CDR3 coding DNA: TGTGCCAGCAGCTTCGGCAGGGGAACTGAAGCTTTCTTT.

The rearrangement links TRBV18 to TRBJ1-2, with D hard to call. V was shortened by 5 bases and J by 6 bases, with 19 bases between the two germline ends. From germline, CDR1 is KGHSH and CDR2 LQKENI. This CDR3 comprises 15 residues. The DNA of the CDR3 is TGTGCCAGCTCAATTTCCCCTCCTACCCGGGATGGCTACACCTTC. It codes for CASSISPPTRDGYTF.